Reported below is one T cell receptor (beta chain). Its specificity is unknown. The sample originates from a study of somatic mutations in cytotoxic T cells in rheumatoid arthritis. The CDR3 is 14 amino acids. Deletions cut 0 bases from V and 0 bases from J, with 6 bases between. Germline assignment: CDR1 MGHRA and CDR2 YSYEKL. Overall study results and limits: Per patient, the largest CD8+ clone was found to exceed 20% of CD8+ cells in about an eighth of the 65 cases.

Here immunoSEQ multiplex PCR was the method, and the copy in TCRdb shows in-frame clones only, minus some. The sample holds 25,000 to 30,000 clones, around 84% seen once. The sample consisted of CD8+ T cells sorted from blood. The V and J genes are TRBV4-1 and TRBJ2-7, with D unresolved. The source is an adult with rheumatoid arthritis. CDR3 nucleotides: TGCGCCAGCAGCCAAGAAGGTATCTCCTACGAGCAGTACTTC. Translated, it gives CASSQEGISYEQYF.